The 9 T cell receptor beta chains below all came from one sample that was sequenced in a study of tumor-infiltrating lymphocytes in localized non-small cell lung cancer. This table comes from immunoSEQ multiplex PCR, and its TCRdb copy is limited to in-frame clones, with some not included. This sample has approximately 12,000 clones; 68% occur once, and the top ten carry 9% to 9.5%. Input material: lung tumor tissue. The receptors derive from a human donor with non-small cell lung cancer.

The gene calls are TRBV27 and TRBJ2-1; D may correspond to TRBD1 or TRBD2 (5 bases each). V lost 2 bases to trimming and J lost 1 base, with 12 bases between them. Germline CDR1 and CDR2: MNHEY and SMNVEV (reference sequence). The CDR3 covers 16 residues. In DNA form, the CDR3 reads TGTGCCAGCAGTTTAGGGGGAACCCTGTCCTACAATGAGCAGTTCTTC. Its translation is CASSLGGTLSYNEQFF.

Only a few counts were recorded for this clone. The rearrangement links TRBV30 to TRBJ2-2; D might be TRBD2 (6 bases). From germline, CDR1 is GTSNPN and CDR2 SVGIG (reference sequence). V dropped 1 base and J dropped 3 bases, with 12 bases sitting between them. There are 15 residues in the CDR3. CDR3 DNA sequence: TGTGCCTGGAGTGCCGGGGGAGCGGACACCGGGGAGCTGTTTTTT. Translation gives CAWSAGGADTGELFF. Using reference TRBV30 and TRBJ2-2 for the parts outside the CDR3, the full variable domain is SQTIHQWPATLVQPVGSPLSLECTVEGTSNPNLYWYRQAAGRGLQLLFYSVGIGQISSEVPQNLSASRPQDRQFILSSKKLLLSDSGFYLCAWSAGGADTGELFFGEGSRLTVL.

The V call is TRBV19, the J call TRBJ2-6; D unresolved. Germline V CDR1 and CDR2: LNHDA, SQIVND (reference sequence). This CDR3 is built from 15 residues. Trimming took 4 bases from V and 0 from J, leaving 7 bases between them. CDR3 region: CASSNTRSGANVLTF. The DNA of the CDR3 is TGTGCCAGTAGTAACACCCGCTCTGGGGCCAACGTCCTGACTTTC. Looking up the rest from reference TRBV19 and TRBJ2-6 gives the full variable domain: DGGITQSPKYLFRKEGQNVTLSCEQNLNHDAMYWYRQDPGQGLRLIYYSQIVNDFQKGDIAEGYSVSREKKESFPLTVTSAQKNPTAFYLCASSNTRSGANVLTFGAGSRLTVL.

This chain joins TRBV11-1 and TRBJ1-1; 7 nucleotides agree with TRBD1. Germline V gives CDR1 SGHAT, CDR2 FQDESV (reference sequence). V was pared by 5 bases and J by 1 base, with 7 bases of the junction left unmatched. The CDR3 runs 15 residues. This CDR3 reads CASSPYGTENTEAFF. In DNA, the CDR3 is TGTGCCAGCAGCCCCTACGGGACAGAGAACACTGAAGCTTTCTTT.

The rearrangement uses TRBV5-4 and TRBJ1-5, with D maybe TRBD1 (6 bases). CDR3 length equals 15 residues. Germline CDR1 reads SGHNT; CDR2 reads YYREEE (reference sequence). The V end lost 0 bases, the J end lost 7 bases, and 14 bases lay between the germline ends. The CDR3 is CASSLDGGAGQPQHF. CDR3 coding DNA: TGTGCCAGCAGCTTGGACGGGGGCGCGGGGCAGCCCCAGCATTTT.

The CDR3 reads CASSLVQMSGYTF. In nucleotides, the CDR3 is TGCGCCAGCAGCTTGGTGCAGATGAGTGGCTACACCTTC. The chain recombines TRBV5-1 with TRBJ1-2; no clear D gene. Trimming left V 0 bases short and J 7 bases short, with 10 bases between. Germline CDR1 and CDR2: SGHRS and YFSETQ. This CDR3 is built from 13 residues.

In DNA, the CDR3 is TGCGCCAGCAGCCAAGAAGGACAGGGAATTAACTATGGCTACACCTTC. Translation gives CASSQEGQGINYGYTF. This chain links TRBV4-1 with TRBJ1-2; 8 nucleotides match TRBD1. The J segment lost 1 base and the V segment lost 0 bases, leaving 4 bases of the junction unmatched. CDR1 MGHRA and CDR2 YSYEKL come from the germline V gene. The CDR3 spans 16 residues.

The genes are TRBV4-2 and TRBJ2-1, with TRBD2 matching over 16 bases. The V gene's germline CDR1 is LGHNA and CDR2 YNFKEQ. The CDR3 runs to 18 residues. Trimming cost V 4 bases and J 6 bases; bases outside gene matches: 9. CDR3 sequence: CASSLGTSGGAVFNEQFF. CDR3 nucleotides: TGTGCCAGCAGCCTCGGGACTAGCGGGGGGGCTGTCTTCAATGAGCAGTTCTTC.

V gene TRBV27 combines with J gene TRBJ2-7, with 7 nucleotides matching TRBD2. The V gene end was trimmed by 7 bases and the J gene end by 0 bases; junction bases not matched to a gene: 12. Germline lookup yields CDR1 MNHEY and CDR2 SMNVEV (reference sequence). The CDR3 runs 16 residues. For the CDR3, the DNA is TGTGCCAGCACCCGGGGAGGGCAAAAGGGCTCCTACGAGCAGTACTTC. Translated: CASTRGGQKGSYEQYF.